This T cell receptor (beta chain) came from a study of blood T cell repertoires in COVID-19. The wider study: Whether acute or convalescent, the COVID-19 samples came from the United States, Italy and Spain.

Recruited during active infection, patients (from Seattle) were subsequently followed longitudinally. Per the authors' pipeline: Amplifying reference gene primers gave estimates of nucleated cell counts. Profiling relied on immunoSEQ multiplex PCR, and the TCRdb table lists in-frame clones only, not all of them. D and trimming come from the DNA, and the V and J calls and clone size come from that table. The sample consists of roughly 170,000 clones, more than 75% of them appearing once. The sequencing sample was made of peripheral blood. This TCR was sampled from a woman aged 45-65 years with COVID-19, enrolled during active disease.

CDR3 sequence reads: CASSLGLAGDTQYF. The CDR3 nucleotides are TGTGCCAGCAGCTTGGGACTAGCGGGAGATACGCAGTATTTT. This chain connects TRBV5-6 to TRBJ2-3, with 10 nucleotides matching TRBD2. The germline CDR1 and CDR2 sequences are SGHDT and YYEEEE. This CDR3 is 14 amino acids long. V dropped 0 bases and J dropped 5; count of bases not matched to a gene: 0.